Listed here are 4 T cell receptor beta chains from one sample, sequenced in a study of T cell responses to AZD1222 COVID-19 vaccine. Clones were sequenced by immunoSEQ multiplex PCR, and TCRdb holds only the in-frame ones, with some missing. The sample holds over 95,000 clones, 91% seen once. Source: peripheral blood, taken on day 0 of AZD1222 vaccination. The source is an adult in good health.

CDR3 protein: CASSSGTSTKETQYF. The CDR3 nucleotides are TGTGCCAGCAGCTCAGGGACTAGTACGAAGGAGACCCAGTACTTC. The J gene is TRBJ2-5, the V gene TRBV7-6; 8 nucleotides line up with TRBD2. The V gene end was trimmed by 4 bases and the J gene end by 5 bases; junction bases not matched to a gene: 9. This CDR3 region has 15 residues. Germline CDR1 is SGHVS and CDR2 is FNYEAQ.

This clone has only one observation. This chain uses TRBV28 with TRBJ1-2; 8 bases line up with TRBD1. V was clipped by 4 bases and J by 4 bases; unmatched bases: 5. Germline loops: CDR1 MDHEN, CDR2 SYDVKM. The CDR3 has 14 amino acids. CDR3 coding DNA: TGTGCCAGCAGTTCCCGGACAGGGAGCTATGGCTACACCTTC. This sequence encodes CASSSRTGSYGYTF.

The chain links TRBV19 to TRBJ1-2; D is possibly TRBD1 (5 bases). CDR1 LNHDA and CDR2 SQIVND come from the germline V gene (reference sequence). V was pared by 5 bases and J by 6 bases, with 16 bases between. The CDR3 is 14 residues long. Here the CDR3 reads CASSSRAPGDGYTF. CDR3 sequence (DNA): TGTGCCAGTAGTTCCAGGGCCCCCGGAGATGGCTACACCTTC. Variable domain in full (rest from reference TRBV19 and TRBJ1-2): DGGITQSPKYLFRKEGQNVTLSCEQNLNHDAMYWYRQDPGQGLRLIYYSQIVNDFQKGDIAEGYSVSREKKESFPLTVTSAQKNPTAFYLCASSSRAPGDGYTFGSGTRLTVV.

The chain links TRBV6-2 or TRBV6-3 to TRBJ1-2; perhaps TRBD1 as D (6 bases). Trimming pared 2 bases from V and 4 bases from J, leaving 14 bases between. Germline-derived CDR1 and CDR2 are MNHEY and SVGEGT. This CDR3 is built from 15 residues. The CDR3: CASSYEVGGAYGYTF. The CDR3 DNA reads as TGTGCCAGCAGTTACGAGGTGGGGGGCGCCTATGGCTACACCTTC.